This is a list of T cell receptor beta chains from one sample in a study of blood T cell repertoires in COVID-19. Profiled with immunoSEQ multiplex PCR; TCRdb holds only in-frame clones, not every one. The sample carries 250,000 to 350,000 clones, around nine tenths recorded once. Sequencing was carried out using peripheral blood. Every receptor here comes from a woman in her twenties or thirties with COVID-19, enrolled during active disease. CDR3s include the opening cysteine and the closing phenylalanine or tryptophan. The D gene is left open where the match is weak. For some rows the clone size is stated as once, few or many, or as a class when expanded; others skip it.

CDR3 protein	CDR3 DNA	J gene	V gene	D gene	clone size
CASSLPGRYQETQYF	TGTGCCAGCAGCTTACCGGGAAGGTACCAAGAGACCCAGTACTTC	TRBJ2-5	TRBV5-4	.	few
CASSEEGSTGELFF	TGTGCCAGCAGCGAAGAAGGGAGCACCGGGGAGCTGTTTTTT	TRBJ2-2	TRBV5-5	.	.
CASSLADTQYF	TGCGCCAGCAGTTTAGCAGATACGCAGTATTTT	TRBJ2-3	TRBV10-1	.	once
CASSDGGGYGYTF	TGTGCCAGCAGCGACGGGGGGGGCTATGGCTACACCTTC	TRBJ1-2	TRBV2	.	.
CASSSAGGSYDIQYF	TGTGCCAGCAGTTCGGCGGGGGGTAGCTACGACATTCAGTACTTC	TRBJ2-4	TRBV28	TRBD2	.
CASSPETGNEYQETQYF	TGTGCCAGCAGCCCTGAAACAGGAAATGAGTACCAAGAGACCCAGTACTTC	TRBJ2-5	TRBV5-6	.	.
CASSLLGQGVSREYEQYF	TGCGCCAGCAGCTTGTTGGGACAGGGCGTAAGTAGGGAATACGAGCAGTACTTC	TRBJ2-7	TRBV5-1	TRBD1	.
CASSVSAVQGRNEQFF	TGTGCCAGCAGCGTCTCGGCGGTGCAAGGGAGGAATGAGCAGTTCTTC	TRBJ2-1	TRBV7-3	.	.
CASSQFPGQGEKLFF	TGTGCCAGCAGCCAATTTCCGGGACAGGGGGAAAAACTGTTTTTT	TRBJ1-4	TRBV3-1/TRBV3-2	TRBD1	few
CASSVETGASPLHF	TGTGCCAGCAGCGTAGAAACAGGGGCCTCACCCCTCCACTTT	TRBJ1-6	TRBV9	TRBD1	once
CAWGRQGRAGELFF	TGTGCCTGGGGCCGACAGGGGCGGGCCGGGGAGCTGTTTTTT	TRBJ2-2	TRBV30	TRBD1	.
CASSLGQGFVGYTF	TGTGCCAGCAGTCTCGGACAGGGGTTCGTTGGCTACACCTTC	TRBJ1-2	TRBV6-5	TRBD1	.
CASSLSRGQALDGQYF	TGTGCCAGCAGTTTATCAAGGGGACAGGCCCTGGATGGGCAGTACTTC	TRBJ2-7	TRBV27	TRBD1	once
CASSSYNEQFF	TGTGCCAGCAGTTCTTACAATGAGCAGTTCTTC	TRBJ2-1	TRBV12-3/TRBV12-4	.	.